This entry lists 5 T cell receptor beta chains sequenced from one sample in a study of blood T cell repertoires in COVID-19. TCRdb keeps only in-frame clones here, not all; method: immunoSEQ multiplex PCR. The sample has about 400,000 clones; approximately 89% are singletons. Input material: PBMCs or T cells enriched from blood (not recorded which). All receptors derive from a woman in her 30s who had recovered from COVID-19.

This clone was found a few times. This chain's CDR3 is CSASGEQGQGNSPLHF. DNA of the CDR3: TGCAGTGCTAGTGGGGAGCAAGGACAGGGGAATTCACCCCTCCACTTT. V gene TRBV20-1 combines with J gene TRBJ1-6; 9 bases are shared with TRBD1. The CDR3 is 16 residues long. Germline values: CDR1 DFQATT, CDR2 SNEGSKA (reference sequence). V dropped 3 bases and J dropped 7; count of bases not matched to a gene: 10.

The chain is built from TRBV2 and TRBJ1-1; 7 nucleotides agree with TRBD1. V shed 6 bases, J shed 6 bases, and the junction held 4 bases outside the gene matches. The V gene's germline CDR1 is SNHLY and CDR2 FYNNEI. The CDR3 consists of 12 residues. CDR3 sequence (DNA): TGTGCCAGCAGGTTGACAGGGTCTGAAGCTTTCTTT. Translating it yields CASRLTGSEAFF. Full variable domain (outside the CDR3, taken from reference TRBV2 and TRBJ1-1): EPEVTQTPSHQVTQMGQEVILRCVPISNHLYFYWYRQILGQKVEFLVSFYNNEISEKSEIFDDQFSVERPDGSNFTLKIRSTKLEDSAMYFCASRLTGSEAFFGQGTRLTVV.

This clone appeared once. The chain carries TRBV11-2 and TRBJ1-4, with unresolved D. Germline values: CDR1 SGHAT, CDR2 FQNNGV. V was cut by 4 bases and J by 4 bases, with 4 bases left in between. CDR3 length equals 12 residues. The CDR3 nucleotides are TGTGCCAGCAGCTCAGTTAATGAAAAACTGTTTTTT. This codes for CASSSVNEKLFF. Supplemented by reference TRBV11-2 and TRBJ1-4, the full variable domain reads EAGVAQSPRYKIIEKRQSVAFWCNPISGHATLYWYQQILGQGPKLLIQFQNNGVVDDSQLPKDRFSAERLKGVDSTLKIQPAKLEDSAVYLCASSSVNEKLFFGSGTQLSVL.

The chain carries TRBV7-8 and TRBJ2-7; a possible D gene is TRBD1 (6 bases). V was trimmed by 1 base and J by 1 base, leaving 17 bases between them. There are 17 residues in the CDR3. Germline CDR1 and CDR2: SGHVS and FQNEAQ. This CDR3 is CASSLVTGHTLSYEQYF. CDR3 DNA: TGTGCCAGCAGCTTAGTGACAGGTCATACCCTATCCTACGAGCAGTACTTC.

This chain uses TRBV6-1 with TRBJ1-4, with D perhaps matching TRBD1 (6 bases). Germline CDR1 reads MNHNS; CDR2 reads SASEGT. The CDR3 sequence is 16 residues long. Between the trimmed V and J ends, which lost 4 bases and 5 bases, there was a span of 17 bases. Here the CDR3 reads CASSVPPRGANEKLFF. CDR3 DNA sequence: TGTGCCAGCAGTGTCCCACCGCGGGGGGCGAATGAAAAACTGTTTTTT.